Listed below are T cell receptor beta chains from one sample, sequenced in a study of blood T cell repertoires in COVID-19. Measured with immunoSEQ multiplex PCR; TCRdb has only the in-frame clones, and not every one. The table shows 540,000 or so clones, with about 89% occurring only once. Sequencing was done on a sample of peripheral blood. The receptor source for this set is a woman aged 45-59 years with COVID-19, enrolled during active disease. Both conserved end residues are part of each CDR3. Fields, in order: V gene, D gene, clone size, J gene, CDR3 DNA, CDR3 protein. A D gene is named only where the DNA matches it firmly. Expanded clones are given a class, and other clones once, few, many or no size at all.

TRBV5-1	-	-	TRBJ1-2	TGCGCCAGCAGCTTGGAGTCAGGGAACTATGGCTACACCTTC	CASSLESGNYGYTF
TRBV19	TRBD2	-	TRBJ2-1	TGTGCCAGTATTGGACTAGCTGGGGAGCAGTTCTTC	CASIGLAGEQFF
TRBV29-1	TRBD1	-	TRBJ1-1	TGCAGCGTTGAGGGACAGGGCAACCCTGAAGCTTTCTTT	CSVEGQGNPEAFF
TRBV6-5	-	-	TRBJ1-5	TGTGCCAGCAGTAGGTCAGGGGAAATGCCCCAGCATTTT	CASSRSGEMPQHF
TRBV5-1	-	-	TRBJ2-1	TGCGCCAGCAGTCTAGGGGCCAACTACAATGAGCAGTTCTTC	CASSLGANYNEQFF
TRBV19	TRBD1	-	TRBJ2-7	TGTGCCAGTAGTATCGACAGGGGGGACGAGCAGTACTTC	CASSIDRGDEQYF
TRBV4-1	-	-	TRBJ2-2	TGCGCCAGCAGCCCGCGCCCGACGAGACCGGGGAACACCGGGGAGCTGTTTTTT	CASSPRPTRPGNTGELFF
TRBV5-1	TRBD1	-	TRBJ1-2	TGCGCCAGCAGCTTGGAGACAGGGTTAGGCTACACCTTC	CASSLETGLGYTF
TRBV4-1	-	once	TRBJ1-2	TGCGCCAGCAGCCAAGTTTCAGCGGGACTGGACTATGGCTACACCTTC	CASSQVSAGLDYGYTF
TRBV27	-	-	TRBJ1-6	TGTGCCAGCAGTCTACAGGGTTGGTTTTCACCCCTCCACTTT	CASSLQGWFSPLHF
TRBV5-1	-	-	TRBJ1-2	TGCGCCAGCAGCTTGGGGAGCTATGGCTACACCTTC	CASSLGSYGYTF
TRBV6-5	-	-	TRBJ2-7	TGTGCCAGCAGGACTGGATCTTACGAGCAGTACTTC	CASRTGSYEQYF
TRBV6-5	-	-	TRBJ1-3	TGTGCCAGCACAAAACAGAGCTCTGGAAACACCATATATTTT	CASTKQSSGNTIYF
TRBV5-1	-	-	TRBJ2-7	TGCGCCAGCAGCTTGGACTCTTCGTCGCCCGAGCAGTACTTC	CASSLDSSSPEQYF
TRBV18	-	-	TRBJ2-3	TGTGCCAGCTCACCACTCTTAGGGGGAAGCACAGATACGCAGTATTTT	CASSPLLGGSTDTQYF
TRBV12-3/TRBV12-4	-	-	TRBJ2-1	TGTGCCAGCAGTTTTTCGGGGAGTGAGCAGTTCTTC	CASSFSGSEQFF
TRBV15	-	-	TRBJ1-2	TGTGCCACCAGCCCAGAGAGGGACTATGGCTACACCTTC	CATSPERDYGYTF
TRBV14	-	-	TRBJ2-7	TGTGCCAGCAGCCAAACGGTCAACCACTACGAGCAGTACTTC	CASSQTVNHYEQYF
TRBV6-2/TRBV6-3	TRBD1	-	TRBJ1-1	TGTGCCAGCAGTTACCCTTCAGGGGGCACTGAAGCTTTCTTT	CASSYPSGGTEAFF
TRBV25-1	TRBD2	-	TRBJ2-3	TGTGCCAGTGGGCGGGGGAGCACAGATACGCAGTATTTT	CASGRGSTDTQYF
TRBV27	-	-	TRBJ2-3	TGTGCCAGCAGTTTACAGGGTACAGCGCAGTATTTT	CASSLQGTAQYF
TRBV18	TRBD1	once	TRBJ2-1	TGTGCCAGCTCACCCTACGGGGGACAGGGTAGGAATGAGCAGTTCTTC	CASSPYGGQGRNEQFF
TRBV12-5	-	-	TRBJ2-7	TGTGCTAGTGGTTGGGGCCTCGGCGAGCAGTACTTC	CASGWGLGEQYF
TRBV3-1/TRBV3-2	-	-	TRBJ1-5	TGTGCCAGCAGCCAAGTCAGAAGAGACTACAATCAGCCCCAGCATTTT	CASSQVRRDYNQPQHF
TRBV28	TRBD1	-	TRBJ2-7	TGTGCCAGCAACCCAAACAGGGGAATGGGCTACGAGCAGTACTTC	CASNPNRGMGYEQYF
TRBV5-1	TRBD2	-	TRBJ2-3	TGCGCCAGCAGCTCCTGGGGAGCGGGGGCGGGTCAAGATACGCAGTATTTT	CASSSWGAGAGQDTQYF
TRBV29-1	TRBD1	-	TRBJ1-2	TGCAGCGTTGGGTCGGGACAGGGGGGCTATGGCTACACCTTC	CSVGSGQGGYGYTF
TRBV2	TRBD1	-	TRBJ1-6	TGTGCCAGCAGTGCCCGACAGGGTAGCTCCTATAATTCACCCCTCCACTTT	CASSARQGSSYNSPLHF
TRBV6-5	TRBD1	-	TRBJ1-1	TGTGCCAGCTACAGGGGGCGTTCCACTGAAGCTTTCTTT	CASYRGRSTEAFF
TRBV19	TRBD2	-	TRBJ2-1	TGTGCCAGTAAGGTAGCGGGGGGGGCAGTCTACAATGAGCAGTTCTTC	CASKVAGGAVYNEQFF
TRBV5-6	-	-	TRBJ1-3	TGTGCCAGCAGCTTATCAGGGCCGTATGGCCGGTCTGGAAACACCATATATTTT	CASSLSGPYGRSGNTIYF
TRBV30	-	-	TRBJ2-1	TGTGCCTGGAGCGAGAGCTCCTACAATGAGCAGTTCTTC	CAWSESSYNEQFF
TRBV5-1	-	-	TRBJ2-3	TGCGCCAGCAGCTTGGCCGTGGGGGGATTTGATACGCAGTATTTT	CASSLAVGGFDTQYF
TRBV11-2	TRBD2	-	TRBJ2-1	TGTGCCAGCAGCTTAGGACTAGCGGGGGGATACAATGAGCAGTTCTTC	CASSLGLAGGYNEQFF
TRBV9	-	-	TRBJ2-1	TGTGCCAGCAGCGTAGGACTCTCAGACGGGGGGCAGTTCTTC	CASSVGLSDGGQFF
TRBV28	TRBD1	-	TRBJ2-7	TGTGCCAGCAGGGGCGGGACAGGGAGGATGAAGGACGAGCAGTACTTC	CASRGGTGRMKDEQYF
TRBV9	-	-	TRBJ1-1	TGTGCCAGCAGCGTAGTGGCATCCAACACTGAAGCTTTCTTT	CASSVVASNTEAFF
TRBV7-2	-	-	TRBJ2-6	TGTGCCAGCAGCACGATACAGGGTGCCGGGGCCAACGTCCTGACTTTC	CASSTIQGAGANVLTF
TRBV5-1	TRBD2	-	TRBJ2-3	TGCGCCAGCAGCTTGGTTGGCTCTAGCGGGGCGAGCACAGATACGCAGTATTTT	CASSLVGSSGASTDTQYF
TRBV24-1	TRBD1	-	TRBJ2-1	TGTGCCACCAGTGATTTGGACAGGGGTGAGCAGTTCTTC	CATSDLDRGEQFF
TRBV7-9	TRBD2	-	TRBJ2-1	TGTGCCAGCAGCTTAGCCGCTGGCGGGGGGGCCAATGAGCAGTTCTTC	CASSLAAGGGANEQFF
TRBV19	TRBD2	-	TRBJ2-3	TGTGCCACCAAAAGGAGTAGCGGGGAGGGTACGCAGTATTTT	CATKRSSGEGTQYF
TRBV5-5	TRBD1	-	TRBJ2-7	TGTGCCAGCAGCCCGGGACAGGTAACCTACGAGCAGTACTTC	CASSPGQVTYEQYF
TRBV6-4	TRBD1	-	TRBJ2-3	TGTGCCAGCAGTGACTTATCCCGGGACAGCCGTAAAGTCCACACAGATACGCAGTATTTT	CASSDLSRDSRKVHTDTQYF
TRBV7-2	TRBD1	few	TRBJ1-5	TGTGCCAGCAGACTACAGGGGGTGGGGCAGCCCCAGCATTTT	CASRLQGVGQPQHF
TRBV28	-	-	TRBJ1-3	TGTGCCAGCAGTTCCGCAGGACAGATAAACACCATATATTTT	CASSSAGQINTIYF
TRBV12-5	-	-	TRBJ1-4	TGTGCTAGTGGTTCCTCCTCGGGTTCTAATGAAAAACTGTTTTTT	CASGSSSGSNEKLFF
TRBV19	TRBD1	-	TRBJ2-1	TGTGCCAGTAGTATGGACAGGGCAGGCGAGCAGTTCTTC	CASSMDRAGEQFF
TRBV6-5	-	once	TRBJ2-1	TGTGCCAGCAAGAGGGGGCAGGGGGGAATGTCGCAGTTCTTC	CASKRGQGGMSQFF
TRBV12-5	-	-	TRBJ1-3	TGTGCTAGTGGCTCATTGTCGGACACCATATATTTT	CASGSLSDTIYF
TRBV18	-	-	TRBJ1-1	TGTGCCAGCTCACCTACGGGGAGCGGGACCGCTATGAACACTGAAGCTTTCTTT	CASSPTGSGTAMNTEAFF
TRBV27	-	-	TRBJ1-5	TGTGCCAGCAGTCCCCGGGGTTCTGGCAATCAGCCCCAGCATTTT	CASSPRGSGNQPQHF
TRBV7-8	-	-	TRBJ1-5	TGTGCCAGCAGCTTAGACTCGTGGGACATAGAGACTCAGCCCCAGCATTTT	CASSLDSWDIETQPQHF
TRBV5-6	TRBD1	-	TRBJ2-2	TGTGCCAGCAGCCGCCCCGACAGGGTCGAAGGGGAGCTGTTTTTT	CASSRPDRVEGELFF
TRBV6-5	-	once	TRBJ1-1	TGTGCCAGCAGGCAAGGAGGAGGGTACACTGAAGCTTTCTTT	CASRQGGGYTEAFF